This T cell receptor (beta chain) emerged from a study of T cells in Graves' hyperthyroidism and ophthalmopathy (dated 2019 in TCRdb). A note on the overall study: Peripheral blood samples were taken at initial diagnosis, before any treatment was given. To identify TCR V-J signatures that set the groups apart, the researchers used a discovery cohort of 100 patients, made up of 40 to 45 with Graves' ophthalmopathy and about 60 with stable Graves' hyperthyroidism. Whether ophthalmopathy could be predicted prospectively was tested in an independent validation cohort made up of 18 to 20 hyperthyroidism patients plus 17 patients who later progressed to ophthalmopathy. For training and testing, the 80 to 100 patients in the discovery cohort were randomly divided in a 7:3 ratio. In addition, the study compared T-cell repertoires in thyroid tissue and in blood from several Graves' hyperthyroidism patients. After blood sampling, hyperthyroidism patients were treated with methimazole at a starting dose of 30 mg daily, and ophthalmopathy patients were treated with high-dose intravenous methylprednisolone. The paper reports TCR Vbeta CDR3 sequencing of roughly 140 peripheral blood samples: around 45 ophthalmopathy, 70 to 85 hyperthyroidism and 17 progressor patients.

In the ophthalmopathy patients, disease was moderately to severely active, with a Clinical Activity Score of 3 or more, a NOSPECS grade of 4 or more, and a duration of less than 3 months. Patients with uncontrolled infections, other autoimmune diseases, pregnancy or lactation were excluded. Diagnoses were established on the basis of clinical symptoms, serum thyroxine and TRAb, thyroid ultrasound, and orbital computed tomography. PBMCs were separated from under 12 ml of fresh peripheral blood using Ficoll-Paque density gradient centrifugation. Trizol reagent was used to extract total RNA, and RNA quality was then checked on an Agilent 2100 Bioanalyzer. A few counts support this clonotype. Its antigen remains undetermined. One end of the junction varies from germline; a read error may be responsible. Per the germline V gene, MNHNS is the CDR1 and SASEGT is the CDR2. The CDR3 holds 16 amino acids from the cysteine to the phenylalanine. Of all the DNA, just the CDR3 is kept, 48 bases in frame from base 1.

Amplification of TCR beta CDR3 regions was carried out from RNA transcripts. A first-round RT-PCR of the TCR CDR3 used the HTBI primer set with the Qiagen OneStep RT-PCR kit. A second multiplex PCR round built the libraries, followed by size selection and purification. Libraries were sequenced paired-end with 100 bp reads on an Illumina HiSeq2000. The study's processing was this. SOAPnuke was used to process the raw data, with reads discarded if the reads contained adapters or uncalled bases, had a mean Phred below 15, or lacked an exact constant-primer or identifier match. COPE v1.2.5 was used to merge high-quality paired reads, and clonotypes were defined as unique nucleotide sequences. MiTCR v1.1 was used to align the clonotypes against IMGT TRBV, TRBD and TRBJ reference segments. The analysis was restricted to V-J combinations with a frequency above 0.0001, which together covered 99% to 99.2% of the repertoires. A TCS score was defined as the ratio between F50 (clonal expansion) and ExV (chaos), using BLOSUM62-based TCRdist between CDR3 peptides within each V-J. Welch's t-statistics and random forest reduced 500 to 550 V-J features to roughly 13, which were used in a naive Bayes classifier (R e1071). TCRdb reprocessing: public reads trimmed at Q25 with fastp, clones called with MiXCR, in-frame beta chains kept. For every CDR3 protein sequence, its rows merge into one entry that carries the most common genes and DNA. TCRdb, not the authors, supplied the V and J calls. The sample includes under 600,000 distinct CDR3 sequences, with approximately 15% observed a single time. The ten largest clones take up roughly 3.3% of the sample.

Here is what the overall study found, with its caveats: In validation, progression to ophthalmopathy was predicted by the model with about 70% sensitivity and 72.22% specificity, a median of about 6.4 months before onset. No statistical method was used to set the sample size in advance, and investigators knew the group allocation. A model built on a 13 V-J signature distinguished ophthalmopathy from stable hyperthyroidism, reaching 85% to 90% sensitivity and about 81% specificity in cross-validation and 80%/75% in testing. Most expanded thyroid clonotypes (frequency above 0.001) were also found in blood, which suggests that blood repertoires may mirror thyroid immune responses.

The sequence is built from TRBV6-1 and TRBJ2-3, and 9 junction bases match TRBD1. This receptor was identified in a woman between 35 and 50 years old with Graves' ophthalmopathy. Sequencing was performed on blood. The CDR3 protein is CTSSETPGQGTGTQYF. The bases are TGTACCAGCAGTGAGACACCGGGACAGGGAACAGGTACGCAGTATTTT.